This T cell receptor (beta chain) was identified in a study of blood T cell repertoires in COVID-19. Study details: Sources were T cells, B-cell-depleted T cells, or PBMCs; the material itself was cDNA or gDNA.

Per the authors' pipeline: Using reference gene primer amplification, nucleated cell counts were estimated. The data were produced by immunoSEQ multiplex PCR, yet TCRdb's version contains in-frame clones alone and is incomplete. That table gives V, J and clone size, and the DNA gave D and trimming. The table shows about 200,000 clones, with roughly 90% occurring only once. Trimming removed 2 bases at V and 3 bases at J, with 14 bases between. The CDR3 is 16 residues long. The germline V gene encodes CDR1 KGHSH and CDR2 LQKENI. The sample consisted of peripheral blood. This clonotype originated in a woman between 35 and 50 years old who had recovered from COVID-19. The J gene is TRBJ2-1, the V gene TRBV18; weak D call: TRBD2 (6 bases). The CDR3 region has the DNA TGTGCCAGCTCACCAGGACCGGGACTGAGCTACAATGAGCAGTTCTTC. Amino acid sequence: CASSPGPGLSYNEQFF.